Presented here are 17 T cell receptor beta chains from one specimen sequenced in a study of T-cell reconstitution after alpha-beta-depleted transplantation in children. For TCRbeta, the library was prepared with unique molecular identifiers. MiXCR was run by TCRdb on the PCR reads, yielding one entry per CDR3 protein. The top ten hold just over 5.5% of the sample, which has a few hundred thousand distinct CDR3 sequences, under 8.5% seen once. The source was PBMCs, collected before TCRalphabeta/CD19-depleted stem cell transplant. The receptors come from a boy younger than 10 with acute lymphoblastic leukemia, due to receive a stem cell transplant.

This clonotype was observed many times. This rearrangement joins TRBV6-5 to TRBJ2-5, with a tentative D call TRBD1 (6 bases). Germline lookup yields CDR1 MNHEY and CDR2 SVGAGI. This CDR3 region has 13 residues. V lost 4 bases and J 2 bases, leaving 8 bases between the germline ends. The chain's CDR3 is CASSSDRQETQYF. CDR3 DNA sequence: TGTGCCAGCAGTTCGGACAGACAAGAGACCCAGTACTTC.

Many counts were recorded for this clonotype. The chain has TRBV20-1 and TRBJ2-5; the match to TRBD1 covers 7 bases. J gave up 4 bases and V 1 base, and 6 bases lay outside the gene matches. The germline gives CDR1 DFQATT, CDR2 SNEGSKA (reference sequence). The CDR3 loop spans 14 amino acids. CDR3 amino acids: CSARVGQPLETQYF. The CDR3 nucleotides read TGCAGTGCTAGAGTGGGACAGCCCCTAGAGACCCAGTACTTC.

This chain uses TRBV20-1 with TRBJ2-5, with D uncertain. CDR3 length: 11 residues. Germline assignment: CDR1 DFQATT and CDR2 SNEGSKA (reference sequence). Trimming shortened V by 7 bases and J by 5 bases, and 11 bases separated the two germline ends. Written as DNA, the CDR3 is TGCAGTGTTTTTGGTGCGGAGACCCAGTACTTC. Translation: CSVFGAETQYF.

This clonotype was found a few times. The chain combines TRBV28 with TRBJ2-5, with 8 bases lining up with TRBD1. The germline V gene has CDR1 MDHEN and CDR2 SYDVKM. Germline trimming cut 6 bases from V and 14 bases from J; bases unmatched to any gene: 11. The CDR3 covers 12 residues. This CDR3 reads CASRLTGALRYF. The CDR3 nucleotides read TGTGCCAGCAGACTGACAGGGGCGCTAAGATACTTC.

This clonotype occurred a few times. V and J are TRBV11-3 and TRBJ2-5, with 7 bases matching TRBD2. The CDR3 extends over 15 amino acids. The V gene end was trimmed by 0 bases and the J gene end by 5 bases; junction bases not matched to a gene: 6. Germline V CDR1 and CDR2: SGHNT, YENEEA. CDR3 DNA sequence: TGTGCCAGCAGCTTAGAGGCGGGAGTGCGGGAGACCCAGTACTTC. This translates into CASSLEAGVRETQYF.

This clonotype was seen more than once but under ten times. Since a much larger clone is just one base distant, this may be a read error. The conserved phenylalanine or tryptophan normally closing the CDR3 is absent here, so this likely arose from a read error. This chain uses TRBV3-1 with TRBJ2-7; D gene unclear. This CDR3 is 13 amino acids long. CDR1 is LGHDT and CDR2 is YNNKEL in the germline V gene (reference sequence). Trimming took off 5 bases at V and 1 base at J, with 9 bases between the two ends. CDR3 sequence: CASSSRLSYEQYC. The CDR3 bases are TGTGCCAGCAGCTCCCGTTTGTCCTACGAGCAGTACTGC.

In its sample, this clonotype was seen many times. The CDR3 DNA follows: TGTGCCAGCATGGAAACCAGGGGAGCCAATGAGCAGTTCTTC. The encoded protein is CASMETRGANEQFF. The chain is built from TRBV7-9 and TRBJ2-1; TRBD1 is a possible D gene (6 bases). The CDR3 totals 14 residues. The V and J ends lost 7 bases and 6 bases respectively, with 16 bases between them. The V gene's germline CDR1 is SEHNR and CDR2 FQNEAQ (reference sequence).

This clonotype was observed at least ten times. V and J are TRBV12-3 or TRBV12-4 and TRBJ1-1; D remains unclear. The CDR3 is 14 residues long. V was trimmed by 6 bases and J by 1 base, leaving 12 bases between them. The DNA for the CDR3 is TGTGCCAGCAGCCATCGGACGGAGAACACTGAAGCTTTCTTT. Protein product: CASSHRTENTEAFF.

CDR3 DNA sequence: TGCAGTGCTAGAGTTGGGGGGGAGGGCCCAGATACGCAGTATTTT. It encodes CSARVGGEGPDTQYF. The chain has TRBV20-1 and TRBJ2-3; 7 bases map to TRBD2. Losses at the gene ends were 1 base for V and 4 bases for J; bases not matched to a gene: 8. The CDR3 runs to 15 residues. CDR1 and CDR2 from the germline V gene are DFQATT and SNEGSKA (reference sequence).

This clonotype has a handful of counts. This chain links TRBV5-1 with TRBJ1-6; TRBD1 matches 8 bases. The CDR3 has 14 amino acids. From germline, CDR1 is SGHRS and CDR2 YFSETQ. V was pared by 4 bases and J by 8 bases, with 5 bases of the junction left unmatched. The chain's CDR3 is CASSLDRDYSPLHF. DNA for the CDR3: TGCGCCAGCAGCCTGGACAGGGATTATTCACCCCTCCACTTT.

Many counts were recorded for this clonotype. The V and J genes are TRBV29-1 and TRBJ2-7; D possibly corresponds to TRBD2 (6 bases). This CDR3 contains 15 residues. Germline CDR1 reads SQVTM; CDR2 reads ANQGSEA. V lost 2 bases, J lost 1 base, and 15 bases lay in between. CDR3 loop: CSVERGRGNSYEQYF. The CDR3 nucleotides are TGCAGCGTTGAAAGAGGTCGCGGGAATTCCTACGAGCAGTACTTC.

This clonotype has just a few counts. The CDR3 loop is CASSLGLADANEQFF. The CDR3 nucleotides are TGTGCCAGCAGCTTGGGACTAGCGGACGCCAATGAGCAGTTCTTC. The J gene is TRBJ2-1, the V gene TRBV5-6, with 9 bases matching TRBD2. Per germline, CDR1 SGHDT and CDR2 YYEEEE. The length of the CDR3 is 15 residues. The V segment lost 0 bases and the J segment 6 bases; nucleotides outside the gene matches: 4.

This clonotype showed up many times. The chain employs TRBV28 and TRBJ2-7; a possible D gene is TRBD1 (6 bases). Per germline, CDR1 MDHEN and CDR2 SYDVKM. This CDR3 is built from 12 residues. V was shortened by 8 bases and J by 1 base, with 9 bases between the two germline ends. The CDR3 loop reads CASGDKSYEQYF. In DNA form, the CDR3 reads TGTGCCAGCGGGGACAAATCCTACGAGCAGTACTTC. Variable domain in full (rest from reference TRBV28 and TRBJ2-7): DVKVTQSSRYLVKRTGEKVFLECVQDMDHENMFWYRQDPGLGLRLIYFSYDVKMKEKGDIPEGYSVSREKKERFSLILESASTNQTSMYLCASGDKSYEQYFGPGTRLTVT.

This rearrangement joins TRBV30 to TRBJ2-3, with D tentatively TRBD2 (5 bases). The germline V and J ends were trimmed by 5 bases and 4 bases, with 19 bases remaining between them. CDR1 is GTSNPN, CDR2 SVGIG, per germline (reference sequence). This CDR3 comprises 15 residues. This CDR3 is CAWAGGAEWADTQYF. CDR3 nucleotide sequence: TGTGCCTGGGCCGGAGGCGCCGAGTGGGCAGATACGCAGTATTTT.

This clonotype was seen ten or more times. The rearrangement joins TRBV21-1 to TRBJ2-5. TRBV21-1 is classified as a pseudogene. The CDR3 is 14 residues long. As DNA, the CDR3 is TGTGCCAGCAGCAAAGAAAAGCTGCGGGAGACCCAGTACTTC. Its translation is CASSKEKLRETQYF.

On this clonotype: Given a much more abundant clone one base away, this may be a read error. This chain connects TRBV12-3 or TRBV12-4 to TRBJ2-2, with unresolved D. This CDR3 is built from 16 residues. Trimming removed 7 bases at V and 6 bases at J, with 21 bases between. The CDR3 bases are TGTGCCAGCACTACCAGGCGGTGGCGTTCGCCCGGGGAGCTGTTTTTT. This gives the protein CASTTRRWRSPGELFF.

This clonotype occurred many times. The rearrangement links TRBV7-9 to TRBJ2-3; 7 bases are shared with TRBD2. CDR3 length: 15 amino acids. J lost 2 bases, V lost 2 bases, and 4 bases had no gene match. Germline-derived CDR1 and CDR2 are SEHNR and FQNEAQ (reference sequence). The CDR3 coding sequence is TGTGCCAGCAGCTTACCTAGCGGTACCACAGATACGCAGTATTTT. This codes for CASSLPSGTTDTQYF.